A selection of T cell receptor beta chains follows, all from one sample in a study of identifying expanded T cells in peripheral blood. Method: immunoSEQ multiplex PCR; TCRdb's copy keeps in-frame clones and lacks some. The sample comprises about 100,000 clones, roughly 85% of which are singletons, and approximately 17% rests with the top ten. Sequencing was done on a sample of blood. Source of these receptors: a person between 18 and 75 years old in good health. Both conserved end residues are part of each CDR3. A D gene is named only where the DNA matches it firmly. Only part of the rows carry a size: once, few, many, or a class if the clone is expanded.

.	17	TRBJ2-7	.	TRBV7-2	TGTGCCAGCAGCTCCGGACAGGGGACTAGGAGGGCCTACGAGCAGTACTTC	CASSSGQGTRRAYEQYF
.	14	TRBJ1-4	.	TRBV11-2	TGTGCCAGCAGCTCGGACAGCTTGAATGAAAAACTGTTTTTT	CASSSDSLNEKLFF
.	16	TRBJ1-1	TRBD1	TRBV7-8	TGTGCCAGCAGCTTTATCCGGGACAGGGACCTCCGGGGAGCTTTCTTT	CASSFIRDRDLRGAFF
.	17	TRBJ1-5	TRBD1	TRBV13	TGTGCCAGCAGCTTAGGCCTTGGGACAGCTAGCAATCAGCCCCAGCATTTT	CASSLGLGTASNQPQHF
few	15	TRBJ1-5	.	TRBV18	TGTGCCAGCTCACCACCGCCGGCAGGGAATCAGCCCCAGCATTTT	CASSPPPAGNQPQHF
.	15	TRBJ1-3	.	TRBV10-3	TGTGCCATCAGTGAGTCGGCGGGCTCTGGAAACACCATATATTTT	CAISESAGSGNTIYF
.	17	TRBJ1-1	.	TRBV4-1	TGCGCCAGCAGCCCCACGGCGGGGGCCAAAGGGAACACTGAAGCTTTCTTT	CASSPTAGAKGNTEAFF
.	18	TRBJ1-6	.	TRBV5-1	TGCGCCAGCAGCTTGGGTCGGCAGGGAAGCTCCTATAATTCACCCCTCCACTTT	CASSLGRQGSSYNSPLHF
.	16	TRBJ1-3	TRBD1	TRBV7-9	TGTGCCAGCAGACCGTACCAGGACAGGGCTGAAAACACCATATATTTT	CASRPYQDRAENTIYF
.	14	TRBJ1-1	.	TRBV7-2	TGTGCCAGCAGCCGATGGGTGGGGGGCACTGAAGCTTTCTTT	CASSRWVGGTEAFF
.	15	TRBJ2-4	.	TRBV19	TGTGCCAGTAGCCCCTCTACGAGGTATGGAGACATTCAGTACTTC	CASSPSTRYGDIQYF
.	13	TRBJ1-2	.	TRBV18	TGTGCCAGCTCAAGCGGGGGTGACTATGGCTACACCTTC	CASSSGGDYGYTF
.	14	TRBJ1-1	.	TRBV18	TGTGCCAGCTCACCACCCGGGGTTAGGACTGAAGCTTTCTTT	CASSPPGVRTEAFF
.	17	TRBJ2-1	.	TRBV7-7	TGTGCCAGCAGCTTAGCGCGTTCGGGACCGGGAAGGGATGAGCAGTTCTTC	CASSLARSGPGRDEQFF
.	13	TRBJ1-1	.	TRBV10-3	TGTGCCATCAGCGAAAGGGTGAACACTGAAGCTTTCTTT	CAISERVNTEAFF
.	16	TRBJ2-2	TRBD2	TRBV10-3	TGTGCCATCAGAAATCTAGCGGGGGGCGCCACCGGGGAGCTGTTTTTT	CAIRNLAGGATGELFF
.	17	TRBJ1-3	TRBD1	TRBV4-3	TGCGCCAGCAGCCAAGACGCGGACAGGGGGCAAGTAAACACCATATATTTT	CASSQDADRGQVNTIYF
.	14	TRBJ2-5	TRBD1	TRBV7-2	TGTGCCAGCAGCACCGGGACAGGGGGCCGGGAGCAGTACTTC	CASSTGTGGREQYF
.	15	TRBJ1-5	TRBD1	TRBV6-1	TGTGCCAGCAGTGACCCCGGGACAGCGAATCAGCCCCAGCATTTT	CASSDPGTANQPQHF
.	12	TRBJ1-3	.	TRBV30	TGTGCCTGGAGCAATGCGGGAAACACCATATATTTT	CAWSNAGNTIYF
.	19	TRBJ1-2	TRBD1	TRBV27	TGTGCCAGCAGTTTCACCTACTCCGAAGGACAGGGGCGGCTATATGGCTACACCTTC	CASSFTYSEGQGRLYGYTF
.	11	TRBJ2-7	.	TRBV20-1	TGCAGTGCTAGAGACAGAGACGAGCAGTACTTC	CSARDRDEQYF
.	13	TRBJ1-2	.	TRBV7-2	TGTGCCAGCAGCCCGAATGGGGGCAATGGCTACACCTTC	CASSPNGGNGYTF
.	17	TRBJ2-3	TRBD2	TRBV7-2	TGTGCCAGCAGCGACGGTAGGCGGGGGGCCTGGGGAGATACGCAGTATTTT	CASSDGRRGAWGDTQYF
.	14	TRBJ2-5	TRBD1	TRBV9	TGTGCCAGCAGCGCTACAGGGGGAGCAGATGAGCAGTACTTC	CASSATGGADEQYF
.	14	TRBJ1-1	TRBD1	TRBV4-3	TGCGCCAGCAGCCACGGGGACAGGGGGACTGAAGCTTTCTTT	CASSHGDRGTEAFF
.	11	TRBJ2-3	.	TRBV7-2	TGTGCCAGCAGGCTAGGAGATACGCAGTATTTT	CASRLGDTQYF
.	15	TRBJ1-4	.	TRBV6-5	TGTGCCAGCAGTTCGGAATTTGCAACTAATGAAAAACTGTTTTTT	CASSSEFATNEKLFF
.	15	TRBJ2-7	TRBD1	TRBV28	TGTGCCAGCACCCCTCGGGACAGGGAATCCTACGAGCAGTACTTC	CASTPRDRESYEQYF
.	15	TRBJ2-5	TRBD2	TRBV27	TGTGCCAGCAGTTTATCGGGACTAGCAGGGGAGACCCAGTACTTC	CASSLSGLAGETQYF
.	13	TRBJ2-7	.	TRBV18	TGTGCCAGCACCTCCCCCGCGGAGTACGAGCAGTACTTC	CASTSPAEYEQYF
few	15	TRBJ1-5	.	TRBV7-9	TGTGCCAGCAGCTTAATGGGGCAGGAGAATCAGCCCCAGCATTTT	CASSLMGQENQPQHF
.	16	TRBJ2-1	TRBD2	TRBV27	TGTGCCAGCAGTTTTGCGGGGGGCATAACCTACAATGAGCAGTTCTTC	CASSFAGGITYNEQFF